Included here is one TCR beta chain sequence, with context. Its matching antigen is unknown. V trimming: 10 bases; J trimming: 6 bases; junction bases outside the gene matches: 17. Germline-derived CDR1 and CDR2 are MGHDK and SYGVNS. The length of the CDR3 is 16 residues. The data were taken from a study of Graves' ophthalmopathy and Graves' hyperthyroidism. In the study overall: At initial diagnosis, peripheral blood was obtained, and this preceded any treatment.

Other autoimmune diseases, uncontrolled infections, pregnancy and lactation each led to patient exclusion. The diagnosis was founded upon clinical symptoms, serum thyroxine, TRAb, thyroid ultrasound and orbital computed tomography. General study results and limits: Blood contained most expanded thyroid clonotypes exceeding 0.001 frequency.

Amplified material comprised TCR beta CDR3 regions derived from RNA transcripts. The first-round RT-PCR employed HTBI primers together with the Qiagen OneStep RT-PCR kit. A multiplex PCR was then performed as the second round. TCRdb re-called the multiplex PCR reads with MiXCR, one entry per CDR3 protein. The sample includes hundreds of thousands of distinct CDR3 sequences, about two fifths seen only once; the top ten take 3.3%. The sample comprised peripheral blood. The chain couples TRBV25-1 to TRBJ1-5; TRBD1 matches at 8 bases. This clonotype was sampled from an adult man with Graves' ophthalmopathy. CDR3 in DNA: TGTGCCAACAGCCATTCCGACAGGGGCGTAAGTCAGCCCCAGCATTTT. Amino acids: CANSHSDRGVSQPQHF.